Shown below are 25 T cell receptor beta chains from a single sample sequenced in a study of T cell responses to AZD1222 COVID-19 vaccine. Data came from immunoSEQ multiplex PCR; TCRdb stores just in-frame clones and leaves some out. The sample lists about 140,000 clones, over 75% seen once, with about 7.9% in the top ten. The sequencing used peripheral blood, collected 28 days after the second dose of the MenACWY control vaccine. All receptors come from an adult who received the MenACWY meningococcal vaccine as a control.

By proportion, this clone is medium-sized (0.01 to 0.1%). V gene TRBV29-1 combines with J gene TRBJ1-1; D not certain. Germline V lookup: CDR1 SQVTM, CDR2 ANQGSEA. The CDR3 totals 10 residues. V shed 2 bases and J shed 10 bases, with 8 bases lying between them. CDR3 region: CSVEYGGAFF. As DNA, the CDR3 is TGCAGCGTTGAATACGGAGGAGCTTTCTTT.

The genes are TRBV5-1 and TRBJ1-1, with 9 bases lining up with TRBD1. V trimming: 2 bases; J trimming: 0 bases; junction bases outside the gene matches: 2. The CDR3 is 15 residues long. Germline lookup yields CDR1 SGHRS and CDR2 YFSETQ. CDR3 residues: CASSLGQGMNTEAFF. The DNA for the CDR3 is TGCGCCAGCAGCTTAGGACAGGGGATGAACACTGAAGCTTTCTTT.

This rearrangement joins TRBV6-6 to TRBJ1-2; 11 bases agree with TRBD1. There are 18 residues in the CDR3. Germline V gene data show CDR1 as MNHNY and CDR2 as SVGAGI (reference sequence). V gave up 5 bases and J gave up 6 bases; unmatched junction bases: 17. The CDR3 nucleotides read TGTGCCAGCAGTCTCCAGGACAGGGGGCTACGCATTGGTGATGGCTACACCTTC. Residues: CASSLQDRGLRIGDGYTF.

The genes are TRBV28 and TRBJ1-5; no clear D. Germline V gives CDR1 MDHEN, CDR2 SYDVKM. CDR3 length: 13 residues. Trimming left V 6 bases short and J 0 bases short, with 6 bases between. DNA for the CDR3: TGTGCCAGCAGCTCCTATAGCAATCAGCCCCAGCATTTT. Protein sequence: CASSSYSNQPQHF.

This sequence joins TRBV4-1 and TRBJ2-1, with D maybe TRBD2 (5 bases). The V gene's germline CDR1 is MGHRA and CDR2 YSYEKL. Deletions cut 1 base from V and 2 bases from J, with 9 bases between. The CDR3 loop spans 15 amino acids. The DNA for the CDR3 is TGCGCCAGCAGCCAAGCCCTAGCAGCCTACAATGAGCAGTTCTTC. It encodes CASSQALAAYNEQFF.

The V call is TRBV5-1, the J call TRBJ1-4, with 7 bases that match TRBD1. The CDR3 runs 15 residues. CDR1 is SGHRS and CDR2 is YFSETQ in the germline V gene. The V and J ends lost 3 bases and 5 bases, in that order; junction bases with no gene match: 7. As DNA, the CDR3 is TGCGCCAGCAGCTGGTCGGGACAGATCAATGAAAAACTGTTTTTT. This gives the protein CASSWSGQINEKLFF.

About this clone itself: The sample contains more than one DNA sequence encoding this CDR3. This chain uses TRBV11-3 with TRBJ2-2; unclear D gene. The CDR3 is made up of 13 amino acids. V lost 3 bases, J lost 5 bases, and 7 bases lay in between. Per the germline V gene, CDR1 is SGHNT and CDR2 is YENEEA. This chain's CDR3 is CASSLDGTGELFF. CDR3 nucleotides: TGTGCCAGCAGCTTGGACGGGACCGGGGAGCTGTTTTTT.

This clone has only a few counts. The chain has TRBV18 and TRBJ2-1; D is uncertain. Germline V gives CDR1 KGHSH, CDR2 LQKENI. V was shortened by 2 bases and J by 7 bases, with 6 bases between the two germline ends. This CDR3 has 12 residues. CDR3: CASSPTGNEQFF. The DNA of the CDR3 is TGTGCCAGCTCACCAACCGGGAATGAGCAGTTCTTC.

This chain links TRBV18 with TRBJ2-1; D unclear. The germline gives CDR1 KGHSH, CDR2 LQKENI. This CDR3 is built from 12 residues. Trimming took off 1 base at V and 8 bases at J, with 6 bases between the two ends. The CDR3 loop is CASSPLRDEQFF. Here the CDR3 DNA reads TGTGCCAGCTCACCACTTCGGGATGAGCAGTTCTTC.

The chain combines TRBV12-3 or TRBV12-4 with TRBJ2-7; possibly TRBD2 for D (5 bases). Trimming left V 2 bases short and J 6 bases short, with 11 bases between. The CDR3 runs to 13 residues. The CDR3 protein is CASSLSAGGEQYV. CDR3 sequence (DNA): TGTGCCAGCAGTTTATCGGCGGGCGGCGAGCAGTACGTC.

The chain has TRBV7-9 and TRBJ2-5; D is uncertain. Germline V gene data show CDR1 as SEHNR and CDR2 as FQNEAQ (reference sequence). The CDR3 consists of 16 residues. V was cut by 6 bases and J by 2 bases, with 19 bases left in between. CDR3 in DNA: TGTGCCAGCAGACCCGGTTGGGCAGTTTCGCAAGAGACCCAGTACTTC. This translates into CASRPGWAVSQETQYF.

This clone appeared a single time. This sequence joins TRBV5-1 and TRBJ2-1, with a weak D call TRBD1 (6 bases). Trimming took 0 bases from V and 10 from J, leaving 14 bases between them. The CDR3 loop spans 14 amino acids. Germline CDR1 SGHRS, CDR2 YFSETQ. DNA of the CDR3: TGCGCCAGCAGCTTGGGTACAGGGATAGGGGAGCAGTTCTTC. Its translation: CASSLGTGIGEQFF.

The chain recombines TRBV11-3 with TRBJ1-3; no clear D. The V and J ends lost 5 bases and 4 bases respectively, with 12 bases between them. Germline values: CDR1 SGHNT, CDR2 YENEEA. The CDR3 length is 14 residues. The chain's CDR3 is CASSPRPFGNTIYF. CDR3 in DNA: TGTGCCAGCAGCCCCCGGCCCTTCGGAAACACCATATATTTT.

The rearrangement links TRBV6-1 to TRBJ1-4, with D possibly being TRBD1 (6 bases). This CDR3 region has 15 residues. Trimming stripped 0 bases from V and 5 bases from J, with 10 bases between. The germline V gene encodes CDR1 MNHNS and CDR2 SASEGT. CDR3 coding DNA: TGTGCCAGCAGTGAAGCGAACAGGGAGAATGAAAAACTGTTTTTT. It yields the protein CASSEANRENEKLFF.

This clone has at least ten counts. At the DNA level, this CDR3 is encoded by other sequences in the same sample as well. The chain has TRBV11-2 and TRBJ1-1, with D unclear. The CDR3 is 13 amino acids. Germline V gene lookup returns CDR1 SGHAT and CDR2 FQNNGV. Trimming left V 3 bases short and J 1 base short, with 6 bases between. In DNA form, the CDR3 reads TGTGCCAGCAGCTTGGACCCGAACACTGAAGCTTTCTTT. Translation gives CASSLDPNTEAFF. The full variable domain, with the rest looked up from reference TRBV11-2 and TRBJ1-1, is EAGVAQSPRYKIIEKRQSVAFWCNPISGHATLYWYQQILGQGPKLLIQFQNNGVVDDSQLPKDRFSAERLKGVDSTLKIQPAKLEDSAVYLCASSLDPNTEAFFGQGTRLTVV.

The CDR3 nucleotides read TGTGCCAGCAGCTTCTGGGGTCGACAGACCTACGAGCAGTACTTC. It codes for CASSFWGRQTYEQYF. The J gene is TRBJ2-7, the V gene TRBV5-4; D might be TRBD1 (5 bases). Germline V gene data show CDR1 as SGHNT and CDR2 as YYREEE (reference sequence). The V gene lost 2 bases and the J gene lost 2 bases, with 14 bases spanning the gap. This CDR3 comprises 15 residues.

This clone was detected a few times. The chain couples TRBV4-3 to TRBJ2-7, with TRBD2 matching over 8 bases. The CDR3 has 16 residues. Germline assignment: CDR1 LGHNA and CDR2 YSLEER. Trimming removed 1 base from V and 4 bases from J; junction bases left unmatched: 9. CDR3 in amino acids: CASSQVGAGERYEQYF. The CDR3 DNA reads TGCGCCAGCAGCCAAGTCGGAGCGGGAGAACGGTACGAGCAGTACTTC.

CDR3 sequence reads: CAAGSRGLEAFF. The CDR3 bases are TGTGCCGCGGGTTCTCGGGGGCTTGAAGCTTTCTTT. This chain links TRBV24-1 with TRBJ1-1; D possibly corresponds to TRBD1 (6 bases). Per the germline V gene, CDR1 is KGHDR and CDR2 is SFDVKD. There are 12 residues in the CDR3. V lost 12 bases and J lost 7, with 17 bases in between.

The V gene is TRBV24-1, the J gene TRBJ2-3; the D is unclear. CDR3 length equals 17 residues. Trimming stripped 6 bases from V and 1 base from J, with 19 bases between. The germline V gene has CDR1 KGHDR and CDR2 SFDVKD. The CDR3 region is CATSLVLRFSGTDTQYF. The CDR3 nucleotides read TGTGCCACCAGTCTAGTCCTGCGGTTCTCCGGCACAGATACGCAGTATTTT.

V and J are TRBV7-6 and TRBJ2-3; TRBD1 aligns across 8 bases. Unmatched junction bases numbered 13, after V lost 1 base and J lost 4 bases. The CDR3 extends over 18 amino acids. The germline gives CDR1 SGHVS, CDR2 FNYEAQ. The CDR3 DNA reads TGTGCCAGCAGCTTAGAGGATCGACAGGGGTATTGGGCAGATACGCAGTATTTT. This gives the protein CASSLEDRQGYWADTQYF.

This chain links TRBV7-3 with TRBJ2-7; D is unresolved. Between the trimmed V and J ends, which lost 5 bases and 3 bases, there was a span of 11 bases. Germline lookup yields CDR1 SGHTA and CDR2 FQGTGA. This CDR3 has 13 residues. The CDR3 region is CASSAGGNYEQYF. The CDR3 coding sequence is TGTGCCAGCAGCGCCGGTGGAAACTACGAGCAGTACTTC.

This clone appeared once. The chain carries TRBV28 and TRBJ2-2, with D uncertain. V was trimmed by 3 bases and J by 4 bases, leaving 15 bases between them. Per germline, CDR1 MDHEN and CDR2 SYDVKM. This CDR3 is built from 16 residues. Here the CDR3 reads CASSFWTDEVTGELFF. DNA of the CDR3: TGTGCCAGCAGTTTTTGGACGGATGAGGTCACCGGGGAGCTGTTTTTT.

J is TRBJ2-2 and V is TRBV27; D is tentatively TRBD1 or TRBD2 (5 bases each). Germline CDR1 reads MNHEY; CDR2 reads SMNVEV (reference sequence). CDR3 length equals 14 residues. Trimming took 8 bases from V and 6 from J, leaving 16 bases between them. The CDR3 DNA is TGTGCCAGCTCCAGCCGACCGGGACCCGGGGAGCTGTTTTTT. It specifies CASSSRPGPGELFF.

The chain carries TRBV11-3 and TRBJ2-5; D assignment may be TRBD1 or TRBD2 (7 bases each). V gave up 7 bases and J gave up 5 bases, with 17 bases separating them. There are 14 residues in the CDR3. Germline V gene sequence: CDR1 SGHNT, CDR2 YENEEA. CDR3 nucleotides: TGTGCCAGCACCCTGGGAGGGGGCCAGGAGACCCAGTACTTC. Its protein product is CASTLGGGQETQYF.

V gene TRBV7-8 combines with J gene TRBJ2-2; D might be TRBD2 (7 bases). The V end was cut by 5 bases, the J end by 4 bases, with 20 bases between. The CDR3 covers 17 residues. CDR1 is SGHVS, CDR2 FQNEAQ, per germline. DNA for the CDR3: TGTGCCAGCAGCGCCCTCGCGGGGGCGACTACCACCGGGGAGCTGTTTTTT. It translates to CASSALAGATTTGELFF.